Listed below are T cell receptor beta chains from one sample, sequenced in a study of cytomegalovirus exposure and HLA in healthy donors. The assay was immunoSEQ multiplex PCR, and TCRdb's table has in-frame clones only and misses some. The data contain a few hundred thousand clones, 65% to 85% of them singletons. Source material: PBMCs. Every receptor here comes from a woman aged 25 to 39 in good health and CMV-seropositive. Each CDR3 is given with its conserved first and last residue. A D gene is named only where the DNA matches it firmly. Size values are once, few and many counts, or a class for expanded clones, and some rows have none.

clone_size j_call v_call d_call cdr3_aa cdr3_nt
. TRBJ1-1 TRBV30 TRBD1 CAWSVGTARLLNTEAFF TGTGCCTGGAGTGTTGGGACAGCGAGACTCTTGAACACTGAAGCTTTCTTT
. TRBJ2-7 TRBV9 . CASSPVGLTYEQYF TGTGCCAGCAGCCCAGTTGGGCTGACCTACGAGCAGTACTTC
. TRBJ2-1 TRBV29-1 . CSVDKGYGAGSSSDGGQFF TGCAGCGTTGATAAGGGGTATGGGGCAGGGTCGTCCAGTGACGGTGGGCAGTTCTTC
. TRBJ1-1 TRBV10-1 . CASSGTQAVSEAFF TGCGCCAGCAGTGGCACACAGGCCGTGTCTGAAGCTTTCTTT
. TRBJ2-5 TRBV5-1 . CASSLPQTGPQRETQYF TGCGCCAGCAGCTTGCCACAAACGGGCCCCCAGCGAGAGACCCAGTACTTC
. TRBJ1-2 TRBV29-1 . CSAGTGGGYTF TGCAGCGCTGGGACCGGGGGGGGCTACACCTTC
. TRBJ1-2 TRBV19 TRBD1 CASRRGQGNYGYTF TGTGCCAGTAGGCGCGGACAGGGCAACTATGGCTACACCTTC
. TRBJ1-2 TRBV10-3 . CAISLDRDSANYGYTF TGTGCCATCAGTCTGGACCGTGACTCAGCTAACTATGGCTACACCTTC
. TRBJ1-5 TRBV27 TRBD1 CASSLRQGSNQPQHF TGTGCCAGCAGTTTAAGACAGGGTAGCAATCAGCCCCAGCATTTT
. TRBJ2-1 TRBV18 TRBD2 CASLAGLDNEQFF TGTGCCAGCCTAGCGGGCCTTGACAATGAGCAGTTCTTC
. TRBJ2-3 TRBV5-1 TRBD2 CASSLSGSGSYDTQYF TGCGCCAGCAGCTTGTCCGGTAGCGGGAGCTATGATACGCAGTATTTT
. TRBJ2-1 TRBV6-1 TRBD2 CASSVTSGSFHEQFF TGTGCCAGCAGCGTAACTAGCGGGAGCTTCCATGAGCAGTTCTTC
. TRBJ1-2 TRBV7-2 . CASSSTFGPLYGYTF TGTGCCAGCAGCTCGACGTTCGGGCCCCTCTATGGCTACACCTTC
. TRBJ1-1 TRBV27 . CASSFSGQVEAFF TGTGCCAGCAGTTTTTCGGGACAAGTTGAAGCTTTCTTT
. TRBJ2-1 TRBV20-1 . CSAENVGDKFF TGCAGTGCCGAAAATGTGGGAGACAAGTTCTTC
few TRBJ1-5 TRBV30 . CAWSIQTSNQPQHF TGTGCCTGGAGTATTCAGACTAGCAATCAGCCCCAGCATTTT
. TRBJ2-2 TRBV27 . CASRIKTGGGELFF TGTGCCAGCAGAATAAAAACGGGTGGCGGGGAGCTGTTTTTT
. TRBJ2-3 TRBV5-1 . CASSKDIGTDTQYF TGCGCCAGCAGCAAGGACATAGGCACAGATACGCAGTATTTT
. TRBJ1-5 TRBV30 TRBD1 CAWSRQGNSNQPQHF TGTGCCTGGAGTCGACAGGGGAATAGCAATCAGCCCCAGCATTTT
. TRBJ2-3 TRBV28 . CASISGGGTDTQYF TGTGCCAGCATCTCCGGGGGCGGAACAGATACGCAGTATTTT
. TRBJ2-1 TRBV27 TRBD2 CASSLGSGRGYNEQFF TGTGCCAGCAGTTTAGGTAGCGGGAGGGGCTACAATGAGCAGTTCTTC
once TRBJ1-2 TRBV10-3 TRBD1 CAIRNGTGDYGYTF TGTGCCATCAGAAACGGAACAGGGGACTATGGCTACACCTTC
. TRBJ2-7 TRBV18 . CASSPARGAYEQYF TGTGCCAGCTCACCGGCTAGGGGAGCCTACGAGCAGTACTTC
. TRBJ2-6 TRBV19 . CASSRGTLSGANVLTF TGTGCCAGTAGCCGTGGGACCCTATCTGGGGCCAACGTCCTGACTTTC
. TRBJ2-7 TRBV5-4 TRBD2 CASSQPGLAGTYEQYF TGTGCCAGCAGTCAACCGGGACTAGCGGGAACCTACGAGCAGTACTTC
. TRBJ1-2 TRBV30 . CAWSLVSGYTF TGTGCCTGGTCCTTGGTCAGCGGCTACACCTTC
. TRBJ2-1 TRBV4-3 TRBD1 CASSQTGVDEQFF TGCGCCAGCAGCCAAACAGGGGTGGATGAGCAGTTCTTC
. TRBJ1-1 TRBV30 TRBD1 CALRGYDRGFTEAFF TGTGCCTTGAGGGGGTATGACAGGGGGTTCACTGAAGCTTTCTTT
. TRBJ2-2 TRBV5-1 . CASRRTGSTGELFF TGCGCCAGCAGGCGGACGGGCAGTACCGGGGAGCTGTTTTTT
. TRBJ2-3 TRBV27 . CASSPLEGTDTQYF TGTGCCAGCAGTCCGCTTGAGGGCACAGATACGCAGTATTTT
. TRBJ1-1 TRBV6-1 . CASSGGRFTEAFF TGTGCCAGCAGTGGAGGGAGGTTCACTGAAGCTTTCTTT
. TRBJ2-7 TRBV5-6 TRBD2 CASSLAGGPQFYEQYF TGTGCCAGCAGCTTAGCGGGAGGGCCCCAATTCTACGAGCAGTACTTC
. TRBJ2-3 TRBV28 . CASSLTRAADTQYF TGTGCCAGCAGTTTGACGAGGGCCGCAGATACGCAGTATTTT
. TRBJ1-2 TRBV27 . CASGGNRASYGYTF TGTGCCAGCGGGGGCAACCGGGCCAGCTATGGCTACACCTTC
. TRBJ2-1 TRBV9 . CASSVVPREGTLNEQFF TGTGCCAGCAGCGTAGTACCGCGGGAAGGCACCTTGAATGAGCAGTTCTTC
. TRBJ2-7 TRBV4-1 . CASSPFGQGSSYEQYF TGCGCCAGCAGCCCTTTTGGTCAGGGCAGCTCCTACGAGCAGTACTTC
. TRBJ1-5 TRBV18 TRBD1 CASSLDRGNQPQHF TGTGCCAGCTCACTGGACAGGGGCAATCAGCCCCAGCATTTT
. TRBJ2-1 TRBV9 . CASSVVAGLYNEQFF TGTGCCAGCAGCGTAGTTGCGGGGCTCTACAATGAGCAGTTCTTC
. TRBJ1-5 TRBV10-3 TRBD1 CAISASGTGVQPQHF TGTGCCATCAGTGCTTCGGGGACAGGGGTACAGCCCCAGCATTTT
. TRBJ2-1 TRBV20-1 . CSVGGGIEQFF TGCAGTGTGGGGGGCGGGATTGAGCAGTTCTTC
. TRBJ2-2 TRBV6-1 . CASSERSLAMNTGELFF TGTGCCAGCAGTGAACGGTCCCTGGCCATGAACACCGGGGAGCTGTTTTTT
. TRBJ2-1 TRBV4-2 . CASSQEPLAEPYNEQFF TGTGCCAGCAGCCAGGAACCCTTAGCGGAACCTTACAATGAGCAGTTCTTC
. TRBJ2-7 TRBV7-2 . CASSLAATYEQYF TGTGCCAGCAGCTTAGCCGCAACCTACGAGCAGTACTTC
. TRBJ2-7 TRBV5-1 TRBD2 CASSLEASGRSRYYEQYF TGCGCCAGCAGCTTGGAGGCTAGCGGGAGATCCCGGTACTACGAGCAGTACTTC
many TRBJ2-1 TRBV28 . CASTPGAIERYNEQFF TGTGCCAGCACCCCCGGGGCAATAGAGAGGTACAATGAGCAGTTCTTC
. TRBJ2-7 TRBV27 . CASSPTGYEQYF TGTGCCAGCAGTCCAACAGGGTACGAGCAGTACTTC
. TRBJ2-7 TRBV13 TRBD2 CASSSGEFDEQYF TGTGCCAGTTCTAGCGGAGAGTTCGACGAGCAGTACTTC
. TRBJ2-7 TRBV6-5 TRBD1 CASSNPGTGGDEQYF TGTGCCAGCAGTAACCCAGGGACAGGGGGGGATGAGCAGTACTTC
. TRBJ1-4 TRBV5-6 . CASSGADNEKLFF TGTGCCAGCAGCGGAGCGGACAATGAAAAACTGTTTTTT
. TRBJ2-4 TRBV5-4 TRBD2 CASSFTSGSYINIQYF TGTGCCAGCAGCTTCACTAGCGGGAGCTATATAAACATTCAGTACTTC
. TRBJ1-2 TRBV10-3 . CAISFGTAYGYTF TGTGCCATCAGCTTCGGGACTGCCTATGGCTACACCTTC
. TRBJ2-1 TRBV6-5 . CASSSQRFHNEQFF TGTGCCAGCAGTAGTCAGCGATTCCACAATGAGCAGTTCTTC